This TCR beta chain was captured in a study of OX40 agonist ivuxolimab in advanced cancers. The protocol was immunoSEQ multiplex PCR, while the TCRdb copy is restricted to in-frame clones and leaves out a portion. Here the sample spans tens of thousands of clones, over 75% being singletons. From germline, CDR1 is SGHTA and CDR2 FQGNSA. The V end was cut by 4 bases, the J end by 3 bases, with 5 bases between. The CDR3 extends over 12 amino acids. This sequence was found in an adult with an advanced solid tumor such as melanoma, head and neck, liver or kidney cancer. The sequences come from CD4+ or CD8+ T cells sorted from blood, collected in a trial of the OX40 agonist ivuxolimab. The rearrangement joins TRBV7-2 to TRBJ2-3, with D hard to call. The CDR3 spells CASSSLTDTQYF. In DNA, the CDR3 is TGTGCCAGCAGCTCCTTGACAGATACGCAGTATTTT.